These T cell receptor beta chains were read from a single sample in a study of blood T cell repertoires in COVID-19. Some clones are missing from TCRdb's copy, which holds only in-frame ones; the method was immunoSEQ multiplex PCR. The sample carries around 67,000 clones, 80% to 90% recorded once. The sample consisted of peripheral blood. These receptors all come from a man aged 50 to 60 with active COVID-19. CDR3s leave out the opening cysteine and the closing phenylalanine or tryptophan. Each record gives: J gene, clone size, V gene, CDR3 protein. Clone sizes are given selectively: once, few, many, or a class where the clone is expanded.

TRBJ1-2 - TRBV9 ASSVILNYGYT
TRBJ1-4 - TRBV7-2 ASSLGQGGEKLF
TRBJ2-5 - TRBV21-1 ASSPTWGTSGRGETQY
TRBJ1-5 once TRBV28 ASSTTLLNQPQH
TRBJ2-7 - TRBV27 ASGGQGGYEQY
TRBJ2-5 - TRBV9 ASSVGLAETQY
TRBJ2-3 - TRBV27 ASSLSEGTDTQY
TRBJ2-1 few TRBV6-5 ASSSRRALINEQF
TRBJ2-2 - TRBV28 ASTLEGYLNTGELF
TRBJ1-2 - TRBV30 AWSVLTEKSGYGYT